The present entry profiles one T cell receptor beta chain with its context. Its specificity is unknown. Between the trimmed V and J ends, which lost 8 bases and 4 bases, there was a span of 11 bases. Germline V lookup: CDR1 MNHNS, CDR2 SASEGT. The length of the CDR3 is 12 residues. Under 3 months was the duration of disease in ophthalmopathy patients, who also had a Clinical Activity Score of at least 3 and a NOSPECS grade of at least 4. Uncontrolled infection, other autoimmune disease, pregnancy and lactation each barred patients from inclusion. This sample was taken from a study of T cells in Graves' hyperthyroidism and ophthalmopathy. Points from the study as a whole: Blood also held most thyroid clonotypes expanded beyond 0.001. A model of 13 V-J pairs discriminated ophthalmopathy from stable hyperthyroidism.

It was RNA transcripts that yielded the amplified TCR beta CDR3 regions. The HTBI set primed first-round TCR CDR3 RT-PCR. MiXCR, run by TCRdb on the multiplex PCR reads, gives a single entry per CDR3 protein. Among about 640,000 distinct CDR3 sequences listed, less than 25% were seen once. This chain links TRBV6-1 with TRBJ2-5; D not certain. Sequenced material: blood. The origin of this receptor is a man aged 25 to 40 with Graves' ophthalmopathy. The chain's CDR3 is CASGQALETQYF. CDR3 coding DNA: TGTGCCAGCGGTCAGGCTCTAGAGACCCAGTACTTC.